The T cell receptor (beta chain) under discussion was sequenced for a study of blood T cell repertoires in COVID-19. The overall study: COVID-19 samples, acute and convalescent, were from the United States, Italy and Spain.

During active infection, Seattle patients enrolled and were then monitored through disease. In the source study's methods: Estimation of nucleated cell counts relied on the amplification of reference gene primers. Some clones are missing from TCRdb's copy, which holds only in-frame ones; the method was immunoSEQ multiplex PCR. V and J calls plus clone size are reproduced from that table; the DNA served to infer D and trimming. The table includes approximately 120,000 clones, roughly 74% detected once. The source is a man of 80 years or more with COVID-19, enrolled during active disease. The material sequenced was peripheral blood.

CDR3: CASSFLWRDSGYEQYF. The CDR3 bases are TGTGCCAGCAGCTTCCTGTGGCGGGATTCCGGCTACGAGCAGTACTTC. This chain connects TRBV5-6 to TRBJ2-7; D might be TRBD2 (6 bases). The ends were cut back, 2 bases at V and 3 bases at J, with 18 bases in the middle. Germline CDR1 SGHDT, CDR2 YYEEEE. The CDR3 totals 16 residues. Looking up the rest from reference TRBV5-6 and TRBJ2-7 gives the full variable domain: DAGVTQSPTHLIKTRGQQVTLRCSPKSGHDTVSWYQQALGQGPQFIFQYYEEEERQRGNFPDRFSGHQFPNYSSELNVNALLLGDSALYLCASSFLWRDSGYEQYFGPGTRLTVT.